This TCR beta chain was identified in a study of cytomegalovirus exposure and HLA in healthy donors (dated by TCRdb to 2016 to 2017). About the full investigation: According to a later analysis, the roughly 130 validation repertoires were produced on the same platform as the 666 repertoires of the first cohort. A separate validation cohort of 100 to 150 different subjects was used in addition to the approximately 670-subject first cohort. The study aimed to test whether cataloging public T cell receptors could reveal signatures of past pathogen exposure. High-throughput TCR immunosequencing, statistical association of individual TCRs with disease status, and machine learning were combined to predict cytomegalovirus infection status. Study-wide conclusions, independent of this receptor: Most TCR sequences were seen in very few donors, while some public TCRs were found in many individuals. The study gave a list of under 200 TCR beta chains associated with cytomegalovirus. The validation cohort had no HLA typing available for a later analysis, so co-occurrence within that cohort was assessed over all 130 or so repertoires. In a later analysis, TCRs clustered in the first cohort were found to also tend to co-occur in the roughly 120 validation repertoires, with 94% of cluster scores above 0. According to the authors, the approach could potentially be generalized to other disease states and immunological phenotypes. Cytomegalovirus status was reported to be diagnosed by the classifier with high specificity and sensitivity in both the original and validation cohorts. In vitro tests confirmed that a few of the cytomegalovirus-associated TCR beta chains recognize cytomegalovirus antigens.

Sequences SGHVS (CDR1) and FQNEAQ (CDR2) are obtained from the germline V gene. The CDR3 measures 15 amino acids from cysteine to phenylalanine. CDR3 DNA only is kept here, 45 bases in frame from base 1. The junction shows trimming of 5 bases on V and 0 bases on J, plus 13 bases between the germline ends. Library preparation employed the immunoSEQ multiplex PCR assay. In the paper's pipeline: A statistical classification framework was built to diagnose cytomegalovirus status from the catalog of TCR beta chain sequences. The source is immuneACCESS, and TCRdb retained only in-frame sequences with V and J called. Part of the clones is not carried over; for the studies checked, unresolved V genes explain less than half of this, and the remainder is unexplained. That table gives V, J and clone size, and the DNA gave D and trimming. This sample lists around 300,000 clones; just over 85% were detected once. About 1% of the sample comes from the top ten.

Comment on this clone: This receptor's antigen is unknown. Base quality data are lacking; no much larger clone is found one base away.

The donors were included in the validation cohort of 130 or so subjects, a group kept apart from the roughly 700-subject first cohort. Sequencing input: PBMCs. This receptor was identified in a woman between 18 and 29 years old in good health and CMV-seronegative. The sequence links TRBV7-8 to TRBJ1-1; D gene: possibly TRBD1, on 5 matching bases. The bases are TGTGCCAGCAGCCTAAAGACAGAACTGAACACTGAAGCTTTCTTT. Its coded protein is CASSLKTELNTEAFF.